These T cell receptor beta chains were read from a single sample in a study of cytomegalovirus exposure and HLA in healthy donors. The assay was immunoSEQ multiplex PCR, and TCRdb's table has in-frame clones only and misses some. The table lists approximately 190,000 clones, 80% to 90% of them singletons, with 13% in the top ten. The sample taken for sequencing was PBMCs. The source is a woman under 40 in good health and CMV-seropositive. Both conserved end residues are part of each CDR3. Each record gives: D gene, V gene, J gene, clone size, CDR3 DNA, CDR3 protein. A D gene is named only where the DNA matches it firmly. Clone size is shown for a subset of rows, as once, few, many or a class of expanded clone.

D gene: .
V gene: TRBV19
J gene: TRBJ1-5
clone size: few
CDR3 DNA: TGTGCCAGTAGTATGACAGGAGAGTATCAGCCCCAGCATTTT
CDR3 protein: CASSMTGEYQPQHF

D gene: .
V gene: TRBV28
J gene: TRBJ2-5
clone size: .
CDR3 DNA: TGTGCCAGCAGTGAGAGGAAGGGGGTACAAGAGACCCAGTACTTC
CDR3 protein: CASSERKGVQETQYF

D gene: TRBD2
V gene: TRBV27
J gene: TRBJ2-1
clone size: .
CDR3 DNA: TGTGCCAGCAGTCCCCCCAGGACTAGCGGGAACAATGAGCAGTTCTTC
CDR3 protein: CASSPPRTSGNNEQFF

D gene: .
V gene: TRBV2
J gene: TRBJ2-5
clone size: .
CDR3 DNA: TGTGCCAGCAGTGTATTTAAAGAGACCCAGTACTTC
CDR3 protein: CASSVFKETQYF

D gene: TRBD2
V gene: TRBV4-1
J gene: TRBJ2-1
clone size: .
CDR3 DNA: TGCGCCAGCAGCCAATCTCCACTAGCGAGTTCCTACAATGAGCAGTTCTTC
CDR3 protein: CASSQSPLASSYNEQFF

D gene: .
V gene: TRBV2
J gene: TRBJ2-1
clone size: once
CDR3 DNA: TGTGCCAGCAGTGGGAGGGAGGAGCAGTTCTTC
CDR3 protein: CASSGREEQFF

D gene: TRBD1
V gene: TRBV4-1
J gene: TRBJ1-2
clone size: .
CDR3 DNA: TGCGCCAGCAGCCAAGCTAGGACAGGGGATGGCTACACCTTC
CDR3 protein: CASSQARTGDGYTF

D gene: .
V gene: TRBV29-1
J gene: TRBJ1-1
clone size: .
CDR3 DNA: TGCAGCGTGGGGGGGCTGGGGACTGAAGCTTTCTTT
CDR3 protein: CSVGGLGTEAFF

D gene: .
V gene: TRBV5-6
J gene: TRBJ1-5
clone size: .
CDR3 DNA: TGTGCCAGCAGCCGACAGATAAGCACCAATCAGCCCCAGCATTTT
CDR3 protein: CASSRQISTNQPQHF

D gene: .
V gene: TRBV19
J gene: TRBJ2-1
clone size: .
CDR3 DNA: TGTGCCAGTACCACTGGGTGGCGCGGCTCCTACAATGAGCAGTTCTTC
CDR3 protein: CASTTGWRGSYNEQFF

D gene: .
V gene: TRBV19
J gene: TRBJ2-3
clone size: few
CDR3 DNA: TGTGCCAGTAGTATAGGGCCTAGCACAGATACGCAGTATTTT
CDR3 protein: CASSIGPSTDTQYF

D gene: TRBD2
V gene: TRBV5-6
J gene: TRBJ2-3
clone size: .
CDR3 DNA: TGTGCCAGCAGCTTTAGTGGGCTAGCGGGAGGGCGAGATACGCAGTATTTT
CDR3 protein: CASSFSGLAGGRDTQYF

D gene: .
V gene: TRBV9
J gene: TRBJ2-3
clone size: .
CDR3 DNA: TGTGCCAGCAGCGTAGCCCCAGGGGAAACAGATACGCAGTATTTT
CDR3 protein: CASSVAPGETDTQYF